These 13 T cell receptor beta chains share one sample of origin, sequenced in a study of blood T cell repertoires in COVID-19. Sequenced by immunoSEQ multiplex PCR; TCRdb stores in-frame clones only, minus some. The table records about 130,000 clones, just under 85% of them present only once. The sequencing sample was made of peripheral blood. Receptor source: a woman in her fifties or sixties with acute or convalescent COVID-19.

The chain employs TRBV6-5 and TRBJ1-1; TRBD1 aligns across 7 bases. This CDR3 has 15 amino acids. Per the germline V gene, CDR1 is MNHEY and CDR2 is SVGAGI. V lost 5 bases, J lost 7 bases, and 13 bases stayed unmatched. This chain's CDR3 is CASSRRGGQADEAFF. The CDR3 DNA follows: TGTGCCAGCAGTCGGAGAGGAGGACAGGCGGATGAAGCTTTCTTT.

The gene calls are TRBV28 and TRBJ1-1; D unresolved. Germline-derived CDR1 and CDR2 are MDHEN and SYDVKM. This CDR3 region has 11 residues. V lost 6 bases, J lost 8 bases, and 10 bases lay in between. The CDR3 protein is CASRHLSEAFF. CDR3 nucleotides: TGTGCCAGCAGGCACCTATCAGAAGCTTTCTTT.

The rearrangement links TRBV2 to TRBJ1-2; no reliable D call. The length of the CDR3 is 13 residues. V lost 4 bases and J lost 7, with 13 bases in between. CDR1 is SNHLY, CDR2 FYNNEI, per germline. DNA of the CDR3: TGTGCCAGCAGTGTCGGGAGGGAGGGTGGCTACACCTTC. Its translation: CASSVGREGGYTF.

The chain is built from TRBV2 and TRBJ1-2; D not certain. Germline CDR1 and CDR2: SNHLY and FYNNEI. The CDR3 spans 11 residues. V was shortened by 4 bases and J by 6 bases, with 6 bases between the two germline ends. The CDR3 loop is CASSVGDGYTF. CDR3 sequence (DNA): TGTGCCAGCAGTGTCGGGGATGGCTACACCTTC.

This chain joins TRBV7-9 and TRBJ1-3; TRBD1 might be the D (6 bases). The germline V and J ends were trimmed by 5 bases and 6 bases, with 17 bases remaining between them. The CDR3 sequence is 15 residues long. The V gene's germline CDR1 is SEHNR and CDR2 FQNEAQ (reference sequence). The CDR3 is CASSPPGVSTNTIYF. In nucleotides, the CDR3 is TGTGCCAGCAGCCCCCCAGGGGTGTCAACAAACACCATATATTTT.

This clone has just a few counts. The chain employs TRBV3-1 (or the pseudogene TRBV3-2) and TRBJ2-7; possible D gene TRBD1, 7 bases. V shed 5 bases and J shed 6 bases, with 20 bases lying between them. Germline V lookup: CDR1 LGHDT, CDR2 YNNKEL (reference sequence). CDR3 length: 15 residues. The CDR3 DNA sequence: TGTGCCAGCAGCGGAGGGACAGTTGGTTTTGGCGAGCAGTACTTC. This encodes CASSGGTVGFGEQYF.

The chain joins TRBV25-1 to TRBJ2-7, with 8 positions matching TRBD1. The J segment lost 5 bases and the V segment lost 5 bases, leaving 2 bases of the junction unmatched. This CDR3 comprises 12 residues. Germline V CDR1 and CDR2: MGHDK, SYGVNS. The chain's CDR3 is CASSKTGDEQYF. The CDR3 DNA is TGTGCCAGCAGTAAGACAGGGGACGAGCAGTACTTC.

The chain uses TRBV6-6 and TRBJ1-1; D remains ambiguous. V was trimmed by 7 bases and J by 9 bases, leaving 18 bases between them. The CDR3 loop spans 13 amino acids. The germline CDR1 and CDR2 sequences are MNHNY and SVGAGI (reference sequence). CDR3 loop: CASKDPSSKKAFF. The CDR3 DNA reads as TGTGCCAGCAAGGACCCTAGCAGTAAAAAAGCTTTCTTT.

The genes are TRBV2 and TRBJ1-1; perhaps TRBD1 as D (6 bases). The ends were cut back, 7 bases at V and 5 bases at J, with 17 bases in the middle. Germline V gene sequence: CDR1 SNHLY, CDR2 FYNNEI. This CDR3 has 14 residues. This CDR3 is CASNTKAGVTEAFF. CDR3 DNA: TGTGCCAGCAATACCAAAGCAGGGGTTACTGAAGCTTTCTTT.

CDR3 DNA sequence: TGTGCCAGCAGTTACCTCGGTCGTTCTGGCAATCAGCCCCAGCATTTT. Translation: CASSYLGRSGNQPQHF. The chain recombines TRBV6-6 with TRBJ1-5; D is uncertain. There are 16 residues in the CDR3. CDR1 MNHNY and CDR2 SVGAGI come from the germline V gene (reference sequence). V gave up 2 bases and J gave up 2 bases, with 13 bases separating them.

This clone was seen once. CDR3 in amino acids: CASSSNRGREQFF. CDR3 nucleotides: TGTGCCAGCAGCTCTAACAGGGGGCGCGAGCAGTTCTTC. The V and J genes are TRBV13 and TRBJ2-1, with 9 bases lining up with TRBD1. Germline lookup yields CDR1 PRHDT and CDR2 FYEKMQ (reference sequence). The CDR3 is 13 residues long. With V trimmed by 4 bases and J by 10 bases, 5 bases remained unmatched.

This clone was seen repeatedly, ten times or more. CDR3 in amino acids: CASTKGASGTYEQYF. DNA of the CDR3: TGTGCCAGCACCAAGGGAGCTAGCGGTACCTACGAGCAGTACTTC. The J gene is TRBJ2-7, the V gene TRBV2; TRBD2 matches at 7 bases. The V gene's germline CDR1 is SNHLY and CDR2 FYNNEI. V shed 7 bases and J 2 bases; nucleotides not matched to a gene: 11. The CDR3 has 15 amino acids. Based on the CDR3 plus reference TRBV2 and TRBJ2-7, the full variable domain is EPEVTQTPSHQVTQMGQEVILRCVPISNHLYFYWYRQILGQKVEFLVSFYNNEISEKSEIFDDQFSVERPDGSNFTLKIRSTKLEDSAMYFCASTKGASGTYEQYFGPGTRLTVT.

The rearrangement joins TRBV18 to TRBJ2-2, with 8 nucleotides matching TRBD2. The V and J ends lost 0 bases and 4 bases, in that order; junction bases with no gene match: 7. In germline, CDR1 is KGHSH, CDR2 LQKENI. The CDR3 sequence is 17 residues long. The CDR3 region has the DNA TGTGCCAGCTCACCACCATCTCTAGCGGGTAGCACCGGGGAGCTGTTTTTT. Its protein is CASSPPSLAGSTGELFF.